This TCR beta chain was identified during a study of response to subunit inactivated influenza vaccine. The CDR3 has 18 residues. The J segment lost 1 base and the V segment lost 5 bases, leaving 9 bases of the junction unmatched. Germline V lookup: CDR1 MNHEY, CDR2 SMNVEV (reference sequence). TCRdb passed the RT-PCR reads through MiXCR, listing each CDR3 protein once. The sample lists hundreds of thousands of distinct CDR3 sequences; over 10% were seen once. A few counts support this clonotype. The clonotype was recovered from a man aged 50-60 years who received an inactivated influenza vaccine. The chain couples TRBV27 to TRBJ2-5; 14 bases match TRBD2. The material was PBMCs from blood, obtained more than 35 days after vaccination. The CDR3 reads CASSTTSGRVAIQETQYF. CDR3 DNA sequence: TGTGCCAGCAGTACGACTAGCGGGAGGGTTGCCATCCAAGAGACCCAGTACTTC.